This T cell receptor (beta chain) was obtained from a study of regulatory T cells in long-lasting Graves disease. The TCR beta library used iRepertoire HTBI primers with Arm-PCR amplification of CDR3. TCRdb analysed the multiplex PCR reads with MiXCR anew, one entry per CDR3 protein. The top ten hold roughly 13% of the sample, which has 350,000 to 500,000 distinct CDR3 sequences, roughly a fifth seen once. Overall study findings and caveats: Those with persistent disease had in common more public clonotypes (roughly 3,000) than new patients (about 900).

Time point defined: persistent/refractory GD, antithyroid drugs over 5 years with positive TRAb. RNA isolated from PBMCs was used to make the TCR library. Patients came through an endocrinology department, and that department was in Xi'an, China. Worth noting for this clonotype: The antigen is not known.

The source was peripheral blood mononuclear cells (PBMCs), collected when the disease was refractory, from a patient treated with antithyroid drugs. The clonotype originates from a female donor with Graves disease.

For the CDR3, the DNA is TGTGCCAGCAGTGAAGCGACTCCTAGCACAGATACGCAGTATTTT. Encoded protein: CASSEATPSTDTQYF. The genes are TRBV2 and TRBJ2-3; no clear D gene. In germline, CDR1 is SNHLY, CDR2 FYNNEI. The CDR3 is 15 amino acids. The V end lost 0 bases, the J end lost 0 bases, and 7 bases lay between the germline ends.